These 10 T cell receptor beta chains originate from one sample sequenced in a study of T cells after yellow fever vaccination. One entry per CDR3 protein, called by TCRdb with MiXCR from the 5' RACE reads. Of hundreds of thousands of distinct CDR3 sequences in the sample, around 12% were seen once. This sample comprised PBMCs, obtained on the day of the yellow fever booster vaccination. Receptors were obtained from a man aged 25 to 40 who received the YFV17D yellow fever vaccine.

This clonotype was seen at least ten times. V usage is TRBV7-9 and J usage is TRBJ2-7; TRBD1 matches 9 bases. Trimming cost V 0 bases and J 3 bases; bases outside gene matches: 9. This CDR3 is built from 17 residues. The germline V gene has CDR1 SEHNR and CDR2 FQNEAQ (reference sequence). In nucleotides, the CDR3 is TGTGCCAGCAGCTTAGCCCCTAAAGGGACAGGGTTCTACGAGCAGTACTTC. This encodes CASSLAPKGTGFYEQYF.

The V and J genes are TRBV6-2 or TRBV6-3 and TRBJ2-7; maybe TRBD2 (6 bases). The CDR3 has 12 amino acids. Germline V gene sequence: CDR1 MNHEY, CDR2 SVGEGT. V lost 6 bases and J lost 7, with 13 bases in between. CDR3 in amino acids: CASSRGVGEQYF. The CDR3, as DNA: TGTGCCAGCAGCCGCGGGGTTGGGGAGCAGTACTTC.

This clonotype was detected only a few times. The chain links TRBV7-9 to TRBJ1-1; D call uncertain. V gave up 4 bases and J gave up 5 bases, with 14 bases separating them. From germline, CDR1 is SEHNR and CDR2 FQNEAQ (reference sequence). The CDR3 sequence is 14 residues long. CDR3 DNA sequence: TGTGCCAGCAGCTCCCTTCGTTCGAAGACTGAAGCTTTCTTT. The encoded protein is CASSSLRSKTEAFF.

A few counts support this clonotype. The chain employs TRBV29-1 and TRBJ2-5, with D unclear. The CDR3 length is 13 residues. The V and J ends lost 4 bases and 0 bases respectively, with 9 bases between them. CDR1 SQVTM and CDR2 ANQGSEA come from the germline V gene. The CDR3: CSVGPQNQETQYF. CDR3 DNA: TGCAGCGTTGGGCCACAGAACCAAGAGACCCAGTACTTC.

This clonotype has just a few counts. The chain links TRBV15 to TRBJ2-1; 12 bases are a match to TRBD2. This CDR3 is built from 16 residues. With V trimmed by 0 bases and J by 8 bases, 5 bases remained unmatched. Per the germline V gene, CDR1 is LNHNV and CDR2 is YYDKDF (reference sequence). The CDR3 region has the DNA TGTGCCACCAGCAGAGAATCGACTAGCGGGAGCTATGAGCAGTTCTTC. As protein: CATSRESTSGSYEQFF.

This clonotype turned up a few times. The chain employs TRBV29-1 and TRBJ2-2; D perhaps matches TRBD1 (6 bases). V was trimmed by 4 bases and J by 5 bases, leaving 8 bases between them. Germline V lookup: CDR1 SQVTM, CDR2 ANQGSEA. There are 12 residues in the CDR3. The CDR3 bases are TGCAGCGTTGGTGGACAGACCGGGGAGCTGTTTTTT. It translates to CSVGGQTGELFF.

The chain is built from TRBV11-1 and TRBJ2-5; 8 bases map to TRBD1. CDR1 and CDR2 (germline): SGHAT, FQDESV (reference sequence). The CDR3 has 15 residues. J was trimmed by 0 bases and V by 5 bases; bases with no gene match: 5. The CDR3 DNA is TGTGCCAGCAGCCCTAACAGGGGGAACCAAGAGACCCAGTACTTC. Encoded protein: CASSPNRGNQETQYF.

J is TRBJ1-1 and V is TRBV6-1; 7 nucleotides line up with TRBD1. This CDR3 region has 14 residues. V was pared by 6 bases and J by 3 bases, with 7 bases of the junction left unmatched. Germline assignment: CDR1 MNHNS and CDR2 SASEGT. As DNA, the CDR3 is TGTGCCAGCAGACCCGGGACAGCAGACACTGAAGCTTTCTTT. Amino acid sequence: CASRPGTADTEAFF.

The chain is built from TRBV6-1 and TRBJ1-1, with D hard to call. CDR3 length: 14 amino acids. The ends were cut back, 7 bases at V and 6 bases at J, with 18 bases in the middle. From germline, CDR1 is MNHNS and CDR2 SASEGT. The CDR3 DNA follows: TGTGCCAGCACCCCGGTAGCCCCGAGGGCTGAAGCTTTCTTT. Its protein is CASTPVAPRAEAFF.

This clonotype was seen a few times. V is TRBV6-1 and J is TRBJ2-7; D is possibly TRBD2 (6 bases). The CDR3 is 13 residues long. V dropped 4 bases and J dropped 3 bases, with 10 bases sitting between them. Germline CDR1 reads MNHNS; CDR2 reads SASEGT. This CDR3 reads CASSAGGYYEQYF. The CDR3 coding sequence is TGTGCCAGCAGTGCTGGGGGGTACTACGAGCAGTACTTC.